The 11 T cell receptor beta chains below come from one sample, sequenced in a study of blood T cell repertoires in COVID-19. The repertoire was sequenced with immunoSEQ multiplex PCR; TCRdb's copy has only in-frame clones and lacks some. This table has tens of thousands of clones, about 90% appearing once. The sample consisted of peripheral blood. These receptors originate from a human donor with active COVID-19. The donor label of this sample is uncertain.

This clone was found once. The genes are TRBV18 and TRBJ1-4; TRBD1 matches at 7 bases. The CDR3 totals 19 residues. V trimming: 2 bases; J trimming: 0 bases; junction bases outside the gene matches: 12. Germline CDR1 KGHSH, CDR2 LQKENI. DNA of the CDR3: TGTGCCAGCTCACCAACATCGGGACAGAACTATGCAACTAATGAAAAACTGTTTTTT. Translation gives CASSPTSGQNYATNEKLFF. Supplemented by reference TRBV18 and TRBJ1-4, the full variable domain reads NAGVMQNPRHLVRRRGQEARLRCSPMKGHSHVYWYRQLPEEGLKFMVYLQKENIIDESGMPKERFSAEFPKEGPSILRIQQVVRGDSAAYFCASSPTSGQNYATNEKLFFGSGTQLSVL.

Turning to this clone: This specimen includes other DNA sequences encoding the same CDR3. The J gene is TRBJ2-5, the V gene TRBV7-2; 14 bases are a match to TRBD2. CDR1 SGHTA and CDR2 FQGNSA come from the germline V gene. The junction had 0 bases not matched to a gene; V was cut back by 1 base and J by 2 bases. This CDR3 comprises 16 residues. The CDR3: CASSLGLAGGQETQYF. CDR3 DNA sequence: TGTGCCAGCAGCTTAGGACTAGCGGGGGGGCAAGAGACCCAGTACTTC.

The V call is TRBV11-3, the J call TRBJ2-3, with a possible D match to TRBD2 (6 bases). V was trimmed by 5 bases and J by 0 bases, leaving 9 bases between them. Germline loops: CDR1 SGHNT, CDR2 YENEEA. The CDR3 length is 14 residues. The CDR3 loop reads CASSLGTSTDTQYF. CDR3 DNA: TGTGCCAGCAGCCTCGGGACTAGCACAGATACGCAGTATTTT.

This clone turned up a few times. The chain carries TRBV5-1 and TRBJ1-5, with 7 bases that match TRBD1. After removal of 3 bases from V and 5 bases from J, the junction contained 8 bases not matched to a gene. This CDR3 region has 15 residues. In germline, CDR1 is SGHRS, CDR2 YFSETQ. The CDR3 spells CASSSHGQADQPQHF. For the CDR3, the DNA is TGCGCCAGCAGCTCCCACGGACAGGCCGATCAGCCCCAGCATTTT. Supplemented by reference TRBV5-1 and TRBJ1-5, the full variable domain reads KAGVTQTPRYLIKTRGQQVTLSCSPISGHRSVSWYQQTPGQGLQFLFEYFSETQRNKGNFPGRFSGRQFSNSRSEMNVSTLELGDSALYLCASSSHGQADQPQHFGDGTRLSIL.

V and J are TRBV5-1 and TRBJ2-5; TRBD1 might be the D (6 bases). The CDR3 totals 13 residues. The V gene's germline CDR1 is SGHRS and CDR2 YFSETQ. V gave up 0 bases and J gave up 5 bases, with 8 bases separating them. The DNA for the CDR3 is TGCGCCAGCAGCTTGGTGCAGGGGGAGACCCAGTACTTC. This encodes CASSLVQGETQYF. The whole variable domain, remainder taken from reference TRBV5-1 and TRBJ2-5, is KAGVTQTPRYLIKTRGQQVTLSCSPISGHRSVSWYQQTPGQGLQFLFEYFSETQRNKGNFPGRFSGRQFSNSRSEMNVSTLELGDSALYLCASSLVQGETQYFGPGTRLLVL.

CDR3 sequence reads: CASSGTGGNWNTEAFF. CDR3 DNA sequence: TGTGCCAGCAGTGGGACAGGGGGCAATTGGAACACTGAAGCTTTCTTT. The chain carries TRBV6-6 and TRBJ1-1, with 12 bases aligning to TRBD1. V shed 5 bases, J shed 1 base, and the junction held 5 bases outside the gene matches. Germline CDR1 is MNHNY and CDR2 is SVGAGI (reference sequence). The CDR3 runs 16 residues.

The genes are TRBV3-1 (or the pseudogene TRBV3-2) and TRBJ1-2; D is possibly TRBD1 (6 bases). The length of the CDR3 is 15 residues. Germline V gene data show CDR1 as LGHDT and CDR2 as YNNKEL (reference sequence). Deletions cut 0 bases from V and 4 bases from J, with 12 bases between. CDR3 amino acids: CASSQDDQGFYGYTF. As DNA, the CDR3 is TGTGCCAGCAGCCAAGATGACCAGGGGTTCTATGGCTACACCTTC.

This clone was found a few times. The V and J genes are TRBV5-3 and TRBJ2-2, with 9 bases matching TRBD1. TRBV5-3 is an open reading frame, and its role is uncertain. V lost 4 bases to trimming and J lost 3 bases; unmatched junction nucleotides: 10. The CDR3 consists of 17 residues. In DNA, the CDR3 is TGTGCCAGAAGCGTTCGTTTGGGACAGGGCTACACCGGGGAGCTGTTTTTT. It specifies CARSVRLGQGYTGELFF.

In its sample, this clone was seen a few times. The rearrangement joins TRBV5-6 to TRBJ2-7, with 8 bases identical to TRBD1. Germline values: CDR1 SGHDT, CDR2 YYEEEE. The V segment lost 5 bases and the J segment 2 bases; nucleotides outside the gene matches: 6. The CDR3 loop spans 14 amino acids. The CDR3 loop reads CASRTGQATYEQYF. In DNA, the CDR3 is TGTGCCAGCAGAACGGGACAGGCGACCTACGAGCAGTACTTC.

V gene TRBV6-5 combines with J gene TRBJ1-2; D possibly corresponds to TRBD1 (6 bases). The CDR3 is 14 residues long. With 0 bases removed from V and 6 bases from J, the gap between germline ends came to 11 bases. Per the germline V gene, CDR1 is MNHEY and CDR2 is SVGAGI. For the CDR3, the DNA is TGTGCCAGCAGTTACTCCCAGGGGAGGGATGGCTACACCTTC. This sequence encodes CASSYSQGRDGYTF.

The rearrangement joins TRBV7-2 to TRBJ1-4; D remains unclear. The germline gives CDR1 SGHTA, CDR2 FQGNSA. This CDR3 has 16 residues. Trimming removed 3 bases at V and 1 base at J, with 12 bases between. This CDR3 is CASSFIFRQTNEKLFF. The CDR3 nucleotides are TGTGCCAGCAGCTTTATCTTCAGGCAAACTAATGAAAAACTGTTTTTT.